This TCR beta chain is drawn from a study of T cells after yellow fever vaccination. The study's findings and limits: FACS-sorted repertoires could harbor abundant contaminating bulk-population clonotypes.

The CDR3 is 15 amino acids. Germline V gene data show CDR1 as SGHRS and CDR2 as YFSETQ. The V gene end was trimmed by 1 base and the J gene end by 3 bases; junction bases not matched to a gene: 5. This clonotype has just a few counts. What it recognizes is unknown. Making TCR cDNA involved 5'RACE template switching, which added UMIs and a universal primer site. TCRdb passed the 5' RACE reads through MiXCR, listing each CDR3 protein once. The data contain about 340,000 distinct CDR3 sequences, approximately 4.2% of them singletons. The specimen comprised PBMCs, sampled 5 days after the yellow fever booster vaccination. The TCR sequence derives from a man in his late teens or twenties who received the YFV17D yellow fever vaccine. The chain employs TRBV5-1 and TRBJ2-3; 7 bases fit TRBD2. This CDR3 reads CASSLTAGLTDTQYF. CDR3 in DNA: TGCGCCAGCAGCTTGACAGCGGGGTTGACAGATACGCAGTATTTT.